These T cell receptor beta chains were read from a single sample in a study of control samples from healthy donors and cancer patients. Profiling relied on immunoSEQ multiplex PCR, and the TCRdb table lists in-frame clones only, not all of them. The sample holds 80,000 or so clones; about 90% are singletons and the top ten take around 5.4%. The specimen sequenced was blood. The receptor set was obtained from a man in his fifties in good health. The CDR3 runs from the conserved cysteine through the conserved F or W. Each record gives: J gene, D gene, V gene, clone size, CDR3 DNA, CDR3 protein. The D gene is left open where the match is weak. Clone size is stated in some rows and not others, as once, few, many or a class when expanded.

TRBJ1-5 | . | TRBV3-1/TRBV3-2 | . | TGTGCCAGCAGCCTTGGAGGCAGAACCTTTAATCAGCCCCAGCATTTT | CASSLGGRTFNQPQHF
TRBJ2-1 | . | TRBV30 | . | TGTGCCTGGAGTGTAAATGTAGGAATTGACAATGAGCAGTTCTTC | CAWSVNVGIDNEQFF
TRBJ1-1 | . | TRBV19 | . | TGTGCCAGTAGTGCTGGGGGTGGTGGCACTGAAGCTTTCTTT | CASSAGGGGTEAFF
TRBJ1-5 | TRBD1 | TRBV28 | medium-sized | TGTGCCAGCAGTCTTACAGGGGGCGCGGGTAGCAATCAGCCCCAGCATTTT | CASSLTGGAGSNQPQHF
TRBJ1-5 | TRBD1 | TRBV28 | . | TGTGCCAGCAGCTCCGAAGCCACAGGGGGCAGTCAGCCCCAGCATTTT | CASSSEATGGSQPQHF
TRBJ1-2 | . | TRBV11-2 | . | TGTGCCAGCAGCCTAGGGATAGGGGACGGCTACACCTTC | CASSLGIGDGYTF
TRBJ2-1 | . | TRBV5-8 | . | TGTGCCAGCAGCCTCAGGGTAGCGGCCGACAATGAGCAGTTCTTC | CASSLRVAADNEQFF
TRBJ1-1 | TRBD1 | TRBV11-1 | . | TGTGCCAGCAGCTGGGGACAGGGGCGATCTGAAGCTTTCTTT | CASSWGQGRSEAFF
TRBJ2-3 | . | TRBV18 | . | TGTGCCAGCTCACCGAATGACAGGATCAGCACAGATACGCAGTATTTT | CASSPNDRISTDTQYF
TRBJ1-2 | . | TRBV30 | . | TGTGCCTGGGGACAATCGTCCTATGGCTACACCTTC | CAWGQSSYGYTF
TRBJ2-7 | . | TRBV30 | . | TGTGCCTGGAGTGTAGGGTTTGGACGGTCCTACGAGCAGTACTTC | CAWSVGFGRSYEQYF
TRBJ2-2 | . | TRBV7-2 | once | TGTGCCAGCAGCTTACGTCAGGGGGGGGTCGGGGAGCTGTTTTTT | CASSLRQGGVGELFF
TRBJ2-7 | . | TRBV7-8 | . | TGTGCCAGCAGCTTATCGGGCAGGGGCCCCGAGCAGTACTTC | CASSLSGRGPEQYF
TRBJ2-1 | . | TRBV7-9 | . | TGTGCCAGCAGCTTAGAGTCGGGGGTGGAAGAGCAGTTCTTC | CASSLESGVEEQFF
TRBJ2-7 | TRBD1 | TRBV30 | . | TGTGCCTGGAGCATCAGGGGGTACGAGCAGTACTTC | CAWSIRGYEQYF
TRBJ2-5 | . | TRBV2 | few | TGTGCCAGCAGTGAAGCGGGCACCCTTGGGACCCAGTACTTC | CASSEAGTLGTQYF
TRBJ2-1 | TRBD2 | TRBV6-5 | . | TGTGCCAGCAGTTACTCGAGAGCGGGGGGGGCTAATGAGCAGTTCTTC | CASSYSRAGGANEQFF
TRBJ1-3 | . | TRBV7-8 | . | TGTGCCAGCAGTCTGGACAGCCGCTCTGGAAACACCATATATTTT | CASSLDSRSGNTIYF
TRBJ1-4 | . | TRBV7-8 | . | TGTGCTAGTGGGGTTTTAACGGAAAAACTGTTTTTT | CASGVLTEKLFF
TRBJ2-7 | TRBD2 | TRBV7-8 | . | TGTGCCAGCAGCTTAGTCCTAGCGGGGATGTCCTACGAGCAGTACTTC | CASSLVLAGMSYEQYF
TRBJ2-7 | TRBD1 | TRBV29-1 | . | TGCAGCGTTGCTAGGACAGGGACCTACGAGCAGTACTTC | CSVARTGTYEQYF